A single TCR beta chain is shown here with its context. One Seattle source followed patients from active infection through their disease course. This CDR3 comprises 16 residues. Germline CDR1 reads LGHDT; CDR2 reads YNNKEL (reference sequence). The V gene end was trimmed by 0 bases and the J gene end by 4 bases; junction bases not matched to a gene: 2. This entry is derived from a study of blood T cell repertoires in COVID-19. Study as a whole: Some COVID-19 samples were acute and others convalescent; all came from the United States, Italy and Spain. T cells, B-cell-depleted T cells, or PBMCs supplied cDNA or gDNA.

Authors' processing steps: Quantification of nucleated cells was approximated via reference gene primer amplification. Only in-frame clones appear in the TCRdb table, and some are missing; sequencing was by immunoSEQ multiplex PCR. V, J and clone size reflect that table, while D and trimming were determined from the DNA. Counted here are 450,000 or so clones, nearly 90% occurring once; the ten biggest clones make up 0.9%. V usage is TRBV3-1 (or the pseudogene TRBV3-2) and J usage is TRBJ2-2; TRBD2 matches 10 bases. The receptor was isolated from a man aged 18 to 29 with COVID-19, enrolled during active disease. Sequenced: peripheral blood. The CDR3 here is CASSQERLAGTGELFF. CDR3 coding DNA: TGTGCCAGCAGCCAAGAGAGACTAGCGGGCACCGGGGAGCTGTTTTTT.